This entry is about one T cell receptor (beta chain). This clone was picked up many times. Its antigen specificity is not known. Base qualities are missing; no much larger clone stands one base away. The V end loses 5 bases and the J end loses 0 bases, and a stretch of 14 bases separates them. Its CDR3 holds 16 amino acids, cysteine through phenylalanine. Only the CDR3 DNA stays, 48 bases, in frame from base 1. No patient had received any treatment before thyroid surgery. Patient clinical samples collected from about 2011 to 2018 were retrospectively analysed using T-cell receptor beta sequencing. Preparation of the library involved PCR. The sequencer was an Illumina HiSeq 4000. High-throughput sequencing was used to profile the TCR beta-chain CDR3 region of every patient. As for how the authors treated the data: Drawing on CDR3 differences between clinicopathological groups, the researchers built a classifier meant to tell apart patients with distant-metastatic papillary thyroid cancer. To measure repertoire diversity the researchers used the Shannon index, while the Morisita-Horn index served to gauge how similar the tumor and blood repertoires were. TCRdb's own reprocessing of the public reads used fastp at Q25 and MiXCR and kept productive beta chains. These V and J calls rely on TCRdb rather than the paper's analysis. This sample gives over 45,000 clones in total; approximately 20% of them show up just once. In total, the top ten clones hold 3.5% to 4% of the sample.

This entry is derived from a study of metastatic and nonmetastatic thyroid tumors (dated by TCRdb to about 2020). At the level of the whole study: Repertoires from peripheral blood and from tumor or nodule tissue samples of malignant and benign thyroid patients were compared. Overall results and qualifications from the work: In both blood and tumor samples, malignant tumors were reported to have significantly higher TCR beta diversity than benign nodules.

What was sequenced was blood. The TCR was taken from a male donor with papillary thyroid cancer or a benign thyroid nodule (not recorded which). Some clones in this sample may be carry-over from other donors' samples. The chain is encoded by TRBV12-3 or TRBV12-4 joined to TRBJ1-3, with the D gene not clear enough to name. The CDR3 region: CASSAQLAPSGNTIYF. The DNA is TGTGCCAGCAGTGCGCAACTAGCCCCCTCTGGAAACACCATATATTTT.